This TCR beta chain was sequenced during a study of identifying expanded T cells in peripheral blood. General observations from the study: Two-week clone count variance significantly increased as total template count grew.

CDR1 SGHNT and CDR2 YYREEE come from the germline V gene (reference sequence). The CDR3 consists of 17 residues. Losses at the gene ends were 4 bases for V and 9 bases for J; bases not matched to a gene: 16. Sequenced by immunoSEQ multiplex PCR; TCRdb stores in-frame clones only, minus some. The table shows 70,000 to 100,000 clones, with almost 90% occurring only once. In regard to this clone: Its antigen is unidentified.

The receptor's source is a person aged 18-69 years in good health. The chain recombines TRBV5-4 with TRBJ2-1, with 10 bases lining up with TRBD2. Source material: blood. The CDR3 coding sequence is TGTGCCAGCAGCCCGGGGTTTGGAGCGGGGGGGCTCGGTGAGCAGTTCTTC. Protein sequence: CASSPGFGAGGLGEQFF. Combining the CDR3 with reference TRBV5-4 and TRBJ2-1 gives the whole variable domain ETGVTQSPTHLIKTRGQQVTLRCSSQSGHNTVSWYQQALGQGPQFIFQYYREEENGRGNFPPRFSGLQFPNYSSELNVNALELDDSALYLCASSPGFGAGGLGEQFFGPGTRLTVL.